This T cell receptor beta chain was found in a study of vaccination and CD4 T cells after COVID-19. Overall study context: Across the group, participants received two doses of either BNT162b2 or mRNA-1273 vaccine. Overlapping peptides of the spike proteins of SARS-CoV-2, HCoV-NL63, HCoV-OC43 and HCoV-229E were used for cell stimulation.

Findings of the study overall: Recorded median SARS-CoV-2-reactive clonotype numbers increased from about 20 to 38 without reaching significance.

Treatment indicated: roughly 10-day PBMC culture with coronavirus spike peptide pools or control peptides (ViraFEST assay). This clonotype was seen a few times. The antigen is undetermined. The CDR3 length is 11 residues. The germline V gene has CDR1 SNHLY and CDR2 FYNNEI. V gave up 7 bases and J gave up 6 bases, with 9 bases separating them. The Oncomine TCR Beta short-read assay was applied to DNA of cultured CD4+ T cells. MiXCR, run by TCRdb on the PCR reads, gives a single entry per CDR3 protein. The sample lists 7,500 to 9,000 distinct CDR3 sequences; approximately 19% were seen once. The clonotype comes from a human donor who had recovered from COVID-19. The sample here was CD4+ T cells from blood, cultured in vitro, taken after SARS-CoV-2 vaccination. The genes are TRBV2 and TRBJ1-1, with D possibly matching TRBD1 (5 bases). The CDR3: CASTLRAEAFF. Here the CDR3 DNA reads TGTGCCAGCACCCTCAGGGCTGAAGCTTTCTTT. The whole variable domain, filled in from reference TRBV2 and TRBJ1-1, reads EPEVTQTPSHQVTQMGQEVILRCVPISNHLYFYWYRQILGQKVEFLVSFYNNEISEKSEIFDDQFSVERPDGSNFTLKIRSTKLEDSAMYFCASTLRAEAFFGQGTRLTVV.